This entry is about one TCR beta chain. Its antigen has not been determined. One base away there is no much larger clone; base qualities are not given. This specimen includes other DNA sequences encoding the same CDR3. The library was produced with the immunoSEQ multiplex PCR assay. For the multiplex PCR, a mixture combining 60 forward primers for TCR Vbeta segments and 13 reverse primers for TCR Jbeta segments was used. A multiplex PCR assay on genomic DNA amplified the CDR3 region of rearranged TCR beta genes. The Illumina HiSeq System was used to sequence the amplified TCR beta libraries as 87-base-pair reads. Under the source paper's analysis protocol: A later analysis counted 75 million to 100 million unique TCR beta chains across the 550 to 800 repertoires, and roughly 9.9 million of these chains were shared by at least two donors. A nearest-neighbor algorithm error-corrected the raw reads and collapsed the reads into unique sequences, merging closely related sequences to remove PCR and sequencing errors. Alignment of CDR3 sequences to IMGT reference sequences was used to assign V, D and J gene segments. Each retained sequence needed at least a six-nucleotide match to both a V gene segment and a J gene segment. Rearrangements were classified as productive when the CDR3 lacked stop codons and remained in frame with V and J, and all other rearrangements were classified as non-productive. CDR3 was defined by IMGT convention, running from the second conserved V-encoded cysteine to the conserved J-encoded phenylalanine. The earlier analysis of roughly 590 of the donors excluded any sequence lacking an unambiguous match to a single V gene segment. An earlier analysis of several hundred of the donors classified V segments as functional when productive rearrangements were above 56.7% and as segregating when the standard deviation between donors was above 5%. A statistical classification framework was built to diagnose cytomegalovirus status from the catalog of TCR beta chain sequences. A later analysis assigned V and J genes by comparing TCR nucleotide sequences with IMGT/GENE-DB human TR gene sequences. Using the TCRdist pipeline, a later analysis assigned CDR3 sequences along with most-parsimonious VDJ recombination scenarios. In a later analysis, each TCR beta chain was defined by its CDR3 amino acid sequence together with its V-gene family, and reads without a unique V-gene family were excluded. As a way to deal with suspected cross-contamination and a sequencing artifact, a later analysis dropped approximately 590 nucleotide sequences that were highly shared and had low generation probability. In a later analysis, a clonal expansion index for each public chain was calculated from normalized within-repertoire ranks of inferred template counts. Generation probabilities in a later analysis came from a VDJ recombination model fitted to out-of-frame rearrangements, and those results were checked against IGoR. Hypergeometric tests were used in a later analysis to score TCR-TCR, TCR-HLA and TCR-CMV co-occurrence, with a repertoire-size bias correction applied to the TCR pairs. In a later analysis, false discovery rates were estimated by permuting HLA or CMV assignments 20 times. In a later analysis, co-occurring TCRs were grouped using DBSCAN, with TCRdist sequence similarity added in when clustering inside HLA-allele-positive subsets. Repertoires with fewer than 30,000 or more than 120,000 public chains, plus five repertoires with anomalous nucleotide sharing, were excluded from co-occurrence clustering. Held by TCRdb, this immuneACCESS table contains in-frame sequences only and omits some clones. Under half of the omission traces to an unresolved V gene where checked; the cause of the rest is unknown. V and J calls and clone size are those listed in that table; D and trimming were worked out from the DNA. In this sample the table shows more than 100,000 clones, around four fifths of which occur a single time. The ten most abundant clones make up 1.1% to 1.5% of the sample.

The data were obtained in a study of cytomegalovirus exposure and HLA in healthy donors (dated by TCRdb to about 2017). In the study overall: In an earlier analysis of roughly 590 of the donors, around 300 Gb of sequence data and approximately 100 million unique TCR beta sequences from about 190 million T cells were reported. Across 300 to 400 genotyped donors of the cohort, an average of roughly 230,000 unique TCR beta nucleotide sequences per donor were sequenced, and roughly a sixth of those sequences were non-productive. Alongside the repertoire data, information on donor age, sex, ethnicity and CMV serostatus was compiled. HLA typing covered class I and class II loci at four-digit resolution. To predict cytomegalovirus infection status, the study brought together high-throughput TCR immunosequencing, statistical association of individual TCRs with disease status, and machine learning. An earlier analysis of approximately 580 of the donors used high-throughput TCR beta sequencing to judge whether each TCR beta V gene segment behaved as functional or pseudogenic. The study used immunosequencing to profile the T cell repertoires of more than 650 subjects and linked those repertoires to cytomegalovirus serostatus. A later genetic analysis used genome-wide SNP genotypes for about 60% of the 666 donors, treating that subset as a discovery cohort. Typing coverage varied by locus: roughly 620-640 donors for A, B, C, DRB1 and DQB1; roughly 560 for DQA1; approximately 570 for DPA1; under 490 for DPB1. To study patterns of TCR occurrence, a later analysis re-analyzed previously published TCR beta repertoires from more than 550 donors and added high-resolution HLA genotyping. Roughly five DR-DQ haplotypes were treated as single units for association and clustering because of strong linkage in the cohort. All discovery cohort repertoires had been generated on a single sequencing platform. Around 330 gigabases of sequencing data and about 92 million unique TCR sequences made up an early release that covered nearly 650 HLA-typed donors. The aim of the study was to test whether cataloging public T cell receptors could identify signatures of past pathogen exposure. Besides the first cohort of roughly 660 subjects, a separate validation cohort made up of around 120 different subjects was used. Of the 398 genotyped donors, about 80% fell in the genetic ancestry cluster associated with self-reported Caucasian donors. In the later analysis, no new phenotypic data were used to find candidate immune exposures; instead, reliance was placed on TCR beta sequences and their occurrence across donors. Overall study outcomes, separate from this receptor: A further reported finding was that TCR beta sequences accurately predicted the HLA-A and HLA-B alleles for most subjects in the first cohort. It was suggested by the authors that the approach could potentially be generalized to other disease states and immunological phenotypes. Compared with the approximately 720-donor mean, donors in an Asian-associated ancestry cluster had fewer N-insertions in productive TCRs, according to a later genetic analysis. Most CMV-associated TCR beta chains appeared to be HLA-restricted in a later analysis, and the HLA associations seemed to be driven largely by CMV exposure. Correlated functional status among segregating V segments might be attributable to linkage disequilibrium, but an unknown experimental factor could not be ruled out. This cohort had only TCR beta chains sequenced, and the lack of alpha or paired-chain data limited which features could be detected. Compared with equally common non-associated chains, HLA-associated TCR beta chains in a later analysis were more clonally expanded and had lower generation probabilities. In a later analysis, the rate of TCR association differed among HLA loci, with DRB1 alleles having the most associated TCRs and HLA-C alleles having the fewest. Over 15 rarely observed V segments, including chromosome 9 orphons, were excluded from the earlier analysis of just under 600 of the donors because counts were too low. A later analysis associated around 16,000 TCR beta sequences with specific HLA alleles at a false discovery rate of 0.05. In the study, 150 to 200 TCR beta chains were listed as associated with cytomegalovirus. CMV serostatus was the only immune exposure information available for the cohort. A later analysis reported that several top co-occurrence clusters appeared linked to parvovirus B19, influenza, CMV and Epstein-Barr virus. Cytomegalovirus status was reported to be diagnosed by the classifier with high specificity and sensitivity in both the original and validation cohorts. When HLA alleles, especially DR and DQ, strongly co-occurred, TCR associations were difficult to assign to individual alleles. Roughly uniform sequencing depth across donors was assumed in presence/absence analyses, although this assumption may not hold. A few of the identified cytomegalovirus-associated TCR beta chains were confirmed in vitro to be specific for cytomegalovirus antigens. V-gene and J-gene trimming of TCR beta chains was associated with a missense DCLRE1C variant in a later genetic analysis, and the association was replicated in an independent cohort. The sequencing pipeline was judged likely to have produced a cluster of highly shared sequence variants as a technical artifact. Across donors, most TCR sequences were observed very rarely, whereas some public TCRs were present in many individuals. An earlier analysis of 587 of the donors showed that most TCR beta V segments appeared in productive rearrangements either about 87% or about 30% of the time, which broadly matched IMGT annotations. Some IMGT-functional V segments, including TRBV6-2 and TRBV6-3, could not be distinguished by the 87-base-pair reads and were therefore excluded. Because HLA typing was unavailable for some donors at each locus, only the typed subset was used in association tests.

The cohort consisted of 670 or so healthy bone marrow donors. Cohort members were all nominally healthy when sampled, although unrecorded immune exposures were likely present. The donor tested CMV seronegative, placing the donor among the 300 to 450 seronegative members of the cohort. A peripheral blood sample was provided by each donor, and peripheral blood mononuclear cells were used for TCR beta sequencing. The Qiagen DNeasy Blood Extraction Kit was used to extract genomic DNA from the blood cell samples. The cysteine opens and the phenylalanine closes a CDR3 of 14 amino acids. This entry keeps only the CDR3 DNA: 42 bases, framed from base 1. Trimming takes 6 bases off V and 0 bases off J; junction bases not matched to a gene: 2. As encoded in the germline V gene, CDR1 is SNHLY while CDR2 is FYNNEI.

The TCR comes from a woman aged 40 to 50 in good health and CMV-seronegative. The sequence is built from TRBV2 and TRBJ1-5, with 7 central nucleotides matching TRBD1. Sequencing input: PBMCs. The nucleotides read TGTGCCAGCAGCGGGGACAGTAGCAATCAGCCCCAGCATTTT. Translated, this gives CASSGDSSNQPQHF.